The clone carrying this T cell receptor (beta chain) has a handful of counts. Its antigen is unidentified. This sample is part of a study of T cell responses to AZD1222 COVID-19 vaccine. Study results and caveats: Most donors were white British, females outnumbered males, and clonal diversity was possibly underestimated. Vaccine-related CD4 TCRs covered spike, predominating at 160-218 and 743-854. Sampling that yielded the repertoires occurred only after the peak T cell response. Seropositive status at baseline applied to only five or six AZD1222 recipients.

The protocol was immunoSEQ multiplex PCR, while the TCRdb copy is restricted to in-frame clones and leaves out a portion. The sample includes roughly 120,000 clones, 90% to 95% of them seen just once. V lost 3 bases and J 5 bases, leaving 16 bases between the germline ends. CDR1 and CDR2 (germline): MDHEN, SYDVKM. This CDR3 comprises 15 residues. Here the sequenced sample was peripheral blood, taken on day 0 of AZD1222 vaccination. The chain carries TRBV28 and TRBJ1-1; possible D gene TRBD1, 5 bases. The receptor's source is an adult in good health. DNA of the CDR3: TGTGCCAGCAGTTTTGATTTCAGGACAAAAACTGAAGCTTTCTTT. It translates to CASSFDFRTKTEAFF.